This T cell receptor beta chain is drawn from a study of T cell repertoires in cytomegalovirus infection. Study summary: Public TCR beta signatures provided an indication of both CMV infection and a matching HLA type.

TCRdb passed the reads through MiXCR, listing each CDR3 protein once. The sample carries a few hundred thousand distinct CDR3 sequences, about a sixth recorded once. The table lists this clonotype with a few counts. As yet, its antigen is unknown. Overall study results and limits: Ex vivo responses were dominated by HLA-C-restricted CMV-specific TCR beta clonotypes. Pooled public TCR beta family frequency picked out CMV carriers with the relevant HLA.

Trimming took off 4 bases at V and 5 bases at J, with 10 bases between the two ends. The CDR3 has 13 amino acids. From germline, CDR1 is MGHRA and CDR2 YSYEKL. Material: PBMCs. The J gene is TRBJ2-3, the V gene TRBV4-1; no clear D. This TCR was sampled from a human donor in good health (CMV status not recorded). Some clones in this sample may be carry-over from other donors' samples. CDR3 sequence reads: CASSRGRRDTQYF. DNA for the CDR3: TGCGCCAGCAGCCGAGGACGCCGAGATACGCAGTATTTT.